A single sample is the source of the 3 T cell receptor beta chains below, sequenced in a study of shared T cell receptors in the human thymus. Profiling relied on immunoSEQ multiplex PCR, and the TCRdb table lists in-frame clones only, not all of them. The sample carries roughly 700,000 clones, around nine tenths recorded once. The same data also went into a second study, on human thymus T cells.

Source material: thymocytes. The receptor set was obtained from a boy under two years old with a congenital heart defect.

CDR3 protein: CASSPTDRSITAFF. The CDR3 region has the DNA TGTGCCAGCAGTCCGACGGACAGATCAATCACAGCTTTCTTT. The chain couples TRBV28 to TRBJ1-1; weak D call: TRBD1 (6 bases). This CDR3 spans 14 amino acids. Trimming left V 5 bases short and J 10 bases short, with 20 bases between. Germline V gene data show CDR1 as MDHEN and CDR2 as SYDVKM. Supplemented by reference TRBV28 and TRBJ1-1, the full variable domain reads DVKVTQSSRYLVKRTGEKVFLECVQDMDHENMFWYRQDPGLGLRLIYFSYDVKMKEKGDIPEGYSVSREKKERFSLILESASTNQTSMYLCASSPTDRSITAFFGQGTRLTVV.

V gene TRBV5-4 combines with J gene TRBJ1-4; 8 nucleotides align to TRBD1. V was clipped by 4 bases and J by 3 bases; unmatched bases: 5. The CDR3 contains 15 residues. Per the germline V gene, CDR1 is SGHNT and CDR2 is YYREEE (reference sequence). The CDR3 nucleotides are TGTGCCAGCAGCCCCACAGGGGGGGCTAATGAAAAACTGTTTTTT. Amino acid sequence: CASSPTGGANEKLFF.

This chain links TRBV4-1 with TRBJ2-1; D perhaps matches TRBD2 (5 bases). Germline V lookup: CDR1 MGHRA, CDR2 YSYEKL. The CDR3 covers 15 residues. V was pared by 4 bases and J by 6 bases, with 16 bases between. The CDR3 protein is CASSRSSGVGNEQFF. The CDR3 DNA reads TGCGCCAGCAGCCGGTCCAGCGGAGTGGGCAATGAGCAGTTCTTC.